One and the same sample provided the 2 T cell receptor beta chains below, sequenced in a study of regulatory T cells in long-lasting Graves disease (dated by TCRdb to about 2021). The label giving this sample's time point can be read as: persistent/refractory GD, antithyroid drugs over 5 years with positive TRAb. For both TCR sequencing and RNA sequencing, RNA was extracted from PBMCs in TRIzol. Library preparation used multiplex PCR. Reads for this sample came from an Illumina HiSeq 4000. CDR3 regions were amplified by Arm-PCR with iRepertoire HTBI primers to construct TCR beta libraries. TCRdb reworked the public reads: Q25 trimming with fastp, MiXCR clone assembly, productive beta chains retained. When rows share a CDR3 protein, they turn into one entry using the most common DNA and genes. The sample table records some 370,000 distinct CDR3 sequences; roughly 25% of these occur just once. The ten most abundant clones make up approximately 27% of the sample.

The material sequenced was peripheral blood mononuclear cells (PBMCs), taken when the disease was refractory, from a patient treated with antithyroid drugs. These TCRs come from a woman between 35 and 50 years old with Graves disease. Donor details come from another sample of the same person, matched by shared clones.

This clonotype was observed at least ten times. The gene calls are TRBV2 and TRBJ1-2; no clear D. Between the trimmed V and J ends, which lost 6 bases and 4 bases, there was a span of 12 bases. The CDR3 covers 13 residues. Per germline, CDR1 SNHLY and CDR2 FYNNEI. CDR3 sequence reads: CASSSKSSYGYTF. CDR3 DNA sequence: TGTGCCAGCAGCAGTAAGTCCAGCTATGGCTACACCTTC.

As to this clonotype: This may stem from a read error, because a much larger clone lies one nucleotide away. V and J are TRBV28 and TRBJ2-5, with a tentative D call TRBD1 (5 bases). CDR1 MDHEN and CDR2 SYDVKM come from the germline V gene. The germline V and J ends were trimmed by 4 bases and 3 bases, with 9 bases remaining between them. The CDR3 has 13 residues. The CDR3 protein is CASSSLDKETQYF. The CDR3 DNA reads as TGTGCCAGCAGTTCCCTGGACAAAGAGACCCAGTACTTC.